The 13 T cell receptor beta chains listed next were all sequenced from one sample in a study of T cells in Graves' hyperthyroidism and ophthalmopathy. RNA transcripts were the template for amplifying TCR beta CDR3 regions. HTBI primers drove first-round RT-PCR of the TCR CDR3. TCRdb called the multiplex PCR reads again in MiXCR, with one record for every CDR3 protein. This table holds around 580,000 distinct CDR3 sequences, approximately 15% found once. The sequenced sample consisted of blood. These receptors were obtained from a young woman with Graves' hyperthyroidism.

The gene calls are TRBV10-3 and TRBJ1-1; D is undetermined. Germline values: CDR1 ENHRY, CDR2 SYGVKD. Trimming shortened V by 0 bases and J by 4 bases, and 12 bases separated the two germline ends. The CDR3 runs 15 residues. The CDR3 region is CAISESKGFSTEAFF. CDR3 sequence (DNA): TGTGCCATCAGTGAGTCCAAGGGTTTCAGCACTGAAGCTTTCTTT.

This clonotype has a handful of counts. The chain couples TRBV19 to TRBJ2-5, with 8 bases that match TRBD2. V was pared by 7 bases and J by 5 bases, with 9 bases of the junction left unmatched. The CDR3 covers 14 residues. Germline values: CDR1 LNHDA, CDR2 SQIVND (reference sequence). CDR3: CASKPQRERETQYF. DNA for the CDR3: TGTGCCAGTAAGCCCCAGCGGGAGAGGGAGACCCAGTACTTC.

This chain joins TRBV7-2 and TRBJ2-4; D unclear. Germline CDR1 and CDR2: SGHTA and FQGNSA. Between the trimmed V and J ends, which lost 4 bases and 8 bases, there was a span of 9 bases. The CDR3 is made up of 12 amino acids. The CDR3 sequence is CASSSIRDIQYF. The CDR3 DNA reads TGTGCCAGCAGCTCCATTCGGGACATTCAGTACTTC.

This clonotype was seen more than once but under ten times. The rearrangement links TRBV5-1 to TRBJ2-3, with 9 bases that match TRBD2. The CDR3 spans 17 residues. Germline lookup yields CDR1 SGHRS and CDR2 YFSETQ. V was pared by 4 bases and J by 0 bases, with 9 bases of the junction left unmatched. CDR3: CASSIGRTSGSTDTQYF. CDR3 in DNA: TGCGCCAGCAGCATTGGCCGAACTAGCGGGAGCACAGATACGCAGTATTTT.

This clonotype has a handful of counts. This rearrangement joins TRBV6-2 or TRBV6-3 to TRBJ2-1; the D gene could be TRBD1 or TRBD2 (5 bases each). The CDR3 contains 13 residues. Trimming took 5 bases from V and 9 from J, leaving 14 bases between them. Germline CDR1 is MNHEY and CDR2 is SVGEGT. CDR3: CASSDGASSEQFF. As DNA, the CDR3 is TGTGCCAGCAGTGACGGGGCTAGCAGTGAGCAGTTCTTC.

This clonotype was counted many times. Written as DNA, the CDR3 is TGTGCCAGCAGCTCAGGGACTAGCGGGGGCCACAATACGCAGTATTTT. Translated: CASSSGTSGGHNTQYF. The chain employs TRBV7-3 and TRBJ2-3; TRBD2 aligns across 14 bases. The trim removed 4 bases at V and 7 bases at J, leaving 7 bases unmatched. The CDR3 runs to 16 residues. CDR1 and CDR2 (germline): SGHTA, FQGTGA.

This clonotype turned up a few times. V and J are TRBV6-1 and TRBJ1-5, with D uncertain. The CDR3 is made up of 14 amino acids. The germline V and J ends were trimmed by 5 bases and 6 bases, with 14 bases remaining between them. Germline lookup yields CDR1 MNHNS and CDR2 SASEGT. The CDR3 reads CASSNDGEGQPQHF. In DNA, the CDR3 is TGTGCCAGCAGTAATGACGGGGAGGGTCAGCCCCAGCATTTT.

This clonotype was recorded a few times. This sequence joins TRBV20-1 and TRBJ1-5, with D tentatively TRBD1 (6 bases). The CDR3 has 12 amino acids. V lost 8 bases and J 11 bases, leaving 19 bases between the germline ends. Germline assignment: CDR1 DFQATT and CDR2 SNEGSKA (reference sequence). CDR3 nucleotides: TGCAGTTCTCAGGGGCCAGCCGAGGCCCAGCATTTT. It encodes CSSQGPAEAQHF.

This clonotype was recorded at least ten times. The gene calls are TRBV3-1 and TRBJ2-3; 11 bases are a match to TRBD2. The CDR3 has 16 residues. Germline-derived CDR1 and CDR2 are LGHDT and YNNKEL (reference sequence). V lost 1 base and J lost 2; bases outside the gene matches: 2. As DNA, the CDR3 is TGTGCCAGCAGCCAAGGACTAGCGGGGATCACAGATACGCAGTATTTT. Translation: CASSQGLAGITDTQYF.

The table lists this clonotype with many counts. The chain recombines TRBV7-4 with TRBJ1-1; TRBD1 might be the D (5 bases). The germline V and J ends were trimmed by 4 bases and 0 bases, with 15 bases remaining between them. This CDR3 contains 16 residues. Germline V CDR1 and CDR2: SGHVT, SQSDAQ. The CDR3 sequence: CASSSRHQGLNTEAFF. The CDR3, as DNA: TGTGCCAGCAGCTCGCGACACCAGGGATTGAACACTGAAGCTTTCTTT.

This clonotype showed up many times. The chain uses TRBV7-3 and TRBJ1-6; D ambiguous. The CDR3 runs 13 residues. Germline CDR1 is SGHTA and CDR2 is FQGTGA. V lost 5 bases and J lost 8, with 10 bases in between. CDR3 nucleotide sequence: TGTGCCAGCAGCCATAGGTGGGATTCACCCCTCCACTTT. Encoded protein: CASSHRWDSPLHF.

This clonotype has at least ten counts. This chain links TRBV28 with TRBJ2-1; possible D gene TRBD2, 5 bases. The V end lost 5 bases, the J end lost 7 bases, and 18 bases lay between the germline ends. The CDR3 contains 15 residues. CDR1 and CDR2 (germline): MDHEN, SYDVKM. The chain's CDR3 is CASSGNGEKANEQFF. DNA for the CDR3: TGTGCCAGCAGTGGTAACGGGGAAAAGGCAAATGAGCAGTTCTTC. The variable domain in full, with the rest retrieved from reference TRBV28 and TRBJ2-1, is DVKVTQSSRYLVKRTGEKVFLECVQDMDHENMFWYRQDPGLGLRLIYFSYDVKMKEKGDIPEGYSVSREKKERFSLILESASTNQTSMYLCASSGNGEKANEQFFGPGTRLTVL.

V gene TRBV5-1 combines with J gene TRBJ2-2, with 9 bases fitting TRBD2. Per germline, CDR1 SGHRS and CDR2 YFSETQ. The CDR3 is 17 residues long. V lost 6 bases, J lost 2 bases, and 11 bases stayed unmatched. This chain's CDR3 is CASNPQLAGLNTGELFF. The CDR3 DNA follows: TGCGCCAGCAATCCCCAGCTAGCGGGGTTAAACACCGGGGAGCTGTTTTTT.